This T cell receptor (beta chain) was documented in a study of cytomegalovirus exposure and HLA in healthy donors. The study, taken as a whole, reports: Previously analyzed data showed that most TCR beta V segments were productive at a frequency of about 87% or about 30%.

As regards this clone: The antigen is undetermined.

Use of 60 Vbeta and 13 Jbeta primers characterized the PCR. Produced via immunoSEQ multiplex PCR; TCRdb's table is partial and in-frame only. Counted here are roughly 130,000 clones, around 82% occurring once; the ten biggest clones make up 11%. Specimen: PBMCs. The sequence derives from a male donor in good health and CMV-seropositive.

CDR3: CASSPPTGGGYEQYF. CDR3 nucleotides: TGTGCCAGCAGCCCCCCCACGGGGGGGGGCTACGAGCAGTACTTC. This chain links TRBV9 with TRBJ2-5, with 8 bases identical to TRBD2. TRBJ2-7 matches the DNA end more closely, so the J call is doubtful. The CDR3 totals 15 residues. From germline, CDR1 is SGDLS and CDR2 YYNGEE.